This T cell receptor (beta chain) originates from a study of CD8 T cells in ankylosing spondylitis. Notes on the study in general: Several of the motif variants were reported before in synovial fluid and blood from reactive arthritis. Disease-linked clones were found to be CD8+ and relatively rare in peripheral blood. Characteristic of ankylosing spondylitis blood, it appeared, was a TCR beta motif comprising about eight highly homologous variants.

This clonotype was found many times. Its antigen remains unknown. TCRdb recomputed calls from the 5' RACE reads with MiXCR, one row per CDR3 protein. This sample yields about 460,000 distinct CDR3 sequences, of which over 4% are seen a single time; approximately 3.5% belongs to the top ten. The CDR3 covers 15 residues. Between the trimmed V and J ends, which lost 6 bases and 4 bases, there was a span of 18 bases. Germline V gene sequence: CDR1 ENHRY, CDR2 SYGVKD. This sequence joins TRBV10-3 and TRBJ1-2, with a tentative D call TRBD1 (5 bases). The sample was blood, either unsorted or a sorted T cell fraction (not recorded which). The receptor was isolated from a male donor with ankylosing spondylitis. The CDR3 coding sequence is TGTGCCATCAGAGTACAGGCAGCAAGTAGCTATGGCTACACCTTC. This translates into CAIRVQAASSYGYTF.